This TCR beta chain was sequenced for a study of OX40 agonist ivuxolimab in advanced cancers. Germline V CDR1 and CDR2: SGHDT, YYEEEE. The CDR3 has 16 residues. Germline trimming cut 2 bases from V and 3 bases from J; bases unmatched to any gene: 7. Repertoires were generated with immunoSEQ multiplex PCR, while TCRdb's copy carries only in-frame clones and drops some. Of 90,000 to 100,000 clones listed, about 90% are singletons. The chain couples TRBV5-6 to TRBJ1-3, with 8 bases fitting TRBD1. The specimen comprised CD4+ or CD8+ T cells sorted from blood, sampled in a trial of the OX40 agonist ivuxolimab. The receptor's source is an adult with an advanced solid tumor such as melanoma, head and neck, liver or kidney cancer. Here the CDR3 DNA reads TGTGCCAGCAGCTTCGGACAGGGTAGCGGTGGAAACACCATATATTTT. Residues: CASSFGQGSGGNTIYF. Together with reference TRBV5-6 and TRBJ1-3, the CDR3 gives the full variable domain: DAGVTQSPTHLIKTRGQQVTLRCSPKSGHDTVSWYQQALGQGPQFIFQYYEEEERQRGNFPDRFSGHQFPNYSSELNVNALLLGDSALYLCASSFGQGSGGNTIYFGEGSWLTVV.